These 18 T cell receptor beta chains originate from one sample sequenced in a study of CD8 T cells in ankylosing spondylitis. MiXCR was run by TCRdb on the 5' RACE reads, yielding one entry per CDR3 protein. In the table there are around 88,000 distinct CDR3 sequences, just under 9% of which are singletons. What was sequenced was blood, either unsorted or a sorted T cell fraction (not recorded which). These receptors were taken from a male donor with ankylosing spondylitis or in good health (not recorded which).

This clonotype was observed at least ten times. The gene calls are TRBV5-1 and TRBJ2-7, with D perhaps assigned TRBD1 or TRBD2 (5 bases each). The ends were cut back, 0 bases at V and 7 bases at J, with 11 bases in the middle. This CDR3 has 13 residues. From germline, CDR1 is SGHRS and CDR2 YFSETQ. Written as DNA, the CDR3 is TGCGCCAGCAGCTTGGGACAGTCGGGGGAGCAGTACTTC. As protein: CASSLGQSGEQYF.

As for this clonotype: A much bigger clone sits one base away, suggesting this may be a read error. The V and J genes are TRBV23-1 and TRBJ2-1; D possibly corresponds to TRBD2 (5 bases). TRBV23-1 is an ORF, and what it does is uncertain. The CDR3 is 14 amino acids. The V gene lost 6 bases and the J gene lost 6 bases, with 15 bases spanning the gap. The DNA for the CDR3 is TGCGCCAGCAGCATCGGACTTGTCCCCAATGAGCAGTTCTTC. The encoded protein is CASSIGLVPNEQFF.

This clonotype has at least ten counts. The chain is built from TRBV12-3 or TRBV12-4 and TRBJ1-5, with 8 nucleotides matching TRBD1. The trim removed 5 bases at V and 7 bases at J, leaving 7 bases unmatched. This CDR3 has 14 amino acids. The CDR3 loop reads CASSPWTGHQPQHF. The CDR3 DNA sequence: TGTGCCAGCAGTCCTTGGACAGGGCACCAGCCCCAGCATTTT.

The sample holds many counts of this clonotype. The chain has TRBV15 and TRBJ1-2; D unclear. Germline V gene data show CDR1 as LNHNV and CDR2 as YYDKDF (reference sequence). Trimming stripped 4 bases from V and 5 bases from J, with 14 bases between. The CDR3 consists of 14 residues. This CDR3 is CATSTRSAQYGYTF. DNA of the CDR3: TGTGCCACCAGCACCCGGAGCGCGCAATATGGCTACACCTTC.

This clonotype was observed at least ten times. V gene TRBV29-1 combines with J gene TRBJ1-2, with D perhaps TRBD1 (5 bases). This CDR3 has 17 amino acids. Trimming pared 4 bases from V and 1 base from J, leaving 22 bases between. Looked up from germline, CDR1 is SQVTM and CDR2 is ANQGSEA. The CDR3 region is CSVVGFGGMVDNYGYTF. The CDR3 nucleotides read TGCAGCGTTGTCGGTTTCGGGGGAATGGTCGATAACTATGGCTACACCTTC.

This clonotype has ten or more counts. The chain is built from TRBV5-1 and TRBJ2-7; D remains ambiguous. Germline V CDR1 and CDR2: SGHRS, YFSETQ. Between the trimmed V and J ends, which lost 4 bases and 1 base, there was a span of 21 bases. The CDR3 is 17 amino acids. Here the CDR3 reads CASSPSPVSKGSYEQYF. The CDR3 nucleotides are TGCGCCAGCAGCCCCTCTCCCGTTTCAAAAGGGTCCTACGAGCAGTACTTC.

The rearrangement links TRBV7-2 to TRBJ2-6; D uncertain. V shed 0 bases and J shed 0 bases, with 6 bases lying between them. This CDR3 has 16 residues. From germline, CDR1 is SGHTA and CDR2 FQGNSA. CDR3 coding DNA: TGTGCCAGCAGCTTAGCGGTAACCTCTGGGGCCAACGTCCTGACTTTC. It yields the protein CASSLAVTSGANVLTF.

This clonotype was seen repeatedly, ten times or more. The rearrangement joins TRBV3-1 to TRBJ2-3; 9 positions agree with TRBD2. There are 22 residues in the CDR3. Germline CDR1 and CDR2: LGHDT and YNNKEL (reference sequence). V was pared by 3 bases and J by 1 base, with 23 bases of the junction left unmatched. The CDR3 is CASSHAWIQAGGLPPRTDTQYF. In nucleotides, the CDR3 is TGTGCCAGCAGCCATGCATGGATACAAGCGGGGGGCTTACCTCCTCGCACAGATACGCAGTATTTT.

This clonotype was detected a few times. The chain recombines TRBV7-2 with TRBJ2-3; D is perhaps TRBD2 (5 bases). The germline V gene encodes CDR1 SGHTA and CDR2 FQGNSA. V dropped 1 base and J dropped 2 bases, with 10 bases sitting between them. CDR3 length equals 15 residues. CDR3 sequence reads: CASSLVRLPTDTQYF. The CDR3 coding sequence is TGTGCCAGCAGCTTAGTGCGACTACCCACAGATACGCAGTATTTT.

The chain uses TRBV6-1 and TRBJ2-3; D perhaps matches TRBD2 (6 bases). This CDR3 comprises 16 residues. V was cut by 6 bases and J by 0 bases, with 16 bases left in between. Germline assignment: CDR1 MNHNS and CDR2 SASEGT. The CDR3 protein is CASRAERVRSTDTQYF. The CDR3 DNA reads TGTGCCAGCAGGGCCGAGCGGGTACGGAGCACAGATACGCAGTATTTT.

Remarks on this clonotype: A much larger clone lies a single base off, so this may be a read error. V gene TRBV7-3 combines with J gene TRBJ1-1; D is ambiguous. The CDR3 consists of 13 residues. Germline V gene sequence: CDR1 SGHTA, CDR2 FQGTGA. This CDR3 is CASSGVRNTEVFF. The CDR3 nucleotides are TGTGCCAGCAGCGGGGTAAGGAACACTGAAGTTTTCTTT.

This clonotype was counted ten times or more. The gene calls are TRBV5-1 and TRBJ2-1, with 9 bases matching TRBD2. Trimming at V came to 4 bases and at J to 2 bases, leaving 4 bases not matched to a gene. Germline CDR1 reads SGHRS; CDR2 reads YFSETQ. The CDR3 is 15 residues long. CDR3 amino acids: CASSVAGETYNEQFF. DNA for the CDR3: TGCGCCAGCAGCGTAGCGGGGGAAACCTACAATGAGCAGTTCTTC.

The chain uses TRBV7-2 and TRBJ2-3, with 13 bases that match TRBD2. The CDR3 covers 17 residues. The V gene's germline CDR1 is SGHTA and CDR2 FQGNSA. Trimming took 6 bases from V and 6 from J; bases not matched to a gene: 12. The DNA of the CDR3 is TGTGCCAGCAGGGCAGCCGGGACTAGCGGGACCTGGGATACGCAGTATTTT. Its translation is CASRAAGTSGTWDTQYF.

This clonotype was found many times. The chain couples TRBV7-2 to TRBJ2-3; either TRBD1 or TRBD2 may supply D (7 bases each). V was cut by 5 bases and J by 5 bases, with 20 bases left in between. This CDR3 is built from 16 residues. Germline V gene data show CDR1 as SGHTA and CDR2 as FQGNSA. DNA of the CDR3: TGTGCCAGCAGCGCCCGACAGGGAGGGTCCGGAGATACGCAGTATTTT. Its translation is CASSARQGGSGDTQYF.

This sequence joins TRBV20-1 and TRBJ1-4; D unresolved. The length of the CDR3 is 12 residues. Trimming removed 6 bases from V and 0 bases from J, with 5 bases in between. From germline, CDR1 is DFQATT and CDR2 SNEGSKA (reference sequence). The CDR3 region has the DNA TGCAGTGCCACGCCAACTAATGAAAAACTGTTTTTT. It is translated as CSATPTNEKLFF.

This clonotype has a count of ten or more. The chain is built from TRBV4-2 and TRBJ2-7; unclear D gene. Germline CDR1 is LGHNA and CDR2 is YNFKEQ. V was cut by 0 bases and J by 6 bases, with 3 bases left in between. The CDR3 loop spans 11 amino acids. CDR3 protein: CASSQDGEQYF. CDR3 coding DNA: TGTGCCAGCAGCCAAGATGGCGAGCAGTACTTC.

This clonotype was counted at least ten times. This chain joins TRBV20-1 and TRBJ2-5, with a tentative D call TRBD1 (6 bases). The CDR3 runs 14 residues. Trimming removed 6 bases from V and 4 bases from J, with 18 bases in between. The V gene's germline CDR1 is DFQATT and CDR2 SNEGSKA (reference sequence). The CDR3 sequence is CSAPGQFGVETQYF. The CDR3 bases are TGCAGTGCCCCCGGACAGTTCGGGGTAGAGACCCAGTACTTC.

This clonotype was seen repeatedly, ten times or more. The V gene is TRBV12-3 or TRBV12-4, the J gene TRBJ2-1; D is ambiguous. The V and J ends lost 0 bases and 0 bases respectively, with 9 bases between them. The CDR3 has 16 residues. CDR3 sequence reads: CASSLAAPSSYNEQFF. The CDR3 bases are TGTGCCAGCAGTTTAGCGGCTCCTAGCTCCTACAATGAGCAGTTCTTC.